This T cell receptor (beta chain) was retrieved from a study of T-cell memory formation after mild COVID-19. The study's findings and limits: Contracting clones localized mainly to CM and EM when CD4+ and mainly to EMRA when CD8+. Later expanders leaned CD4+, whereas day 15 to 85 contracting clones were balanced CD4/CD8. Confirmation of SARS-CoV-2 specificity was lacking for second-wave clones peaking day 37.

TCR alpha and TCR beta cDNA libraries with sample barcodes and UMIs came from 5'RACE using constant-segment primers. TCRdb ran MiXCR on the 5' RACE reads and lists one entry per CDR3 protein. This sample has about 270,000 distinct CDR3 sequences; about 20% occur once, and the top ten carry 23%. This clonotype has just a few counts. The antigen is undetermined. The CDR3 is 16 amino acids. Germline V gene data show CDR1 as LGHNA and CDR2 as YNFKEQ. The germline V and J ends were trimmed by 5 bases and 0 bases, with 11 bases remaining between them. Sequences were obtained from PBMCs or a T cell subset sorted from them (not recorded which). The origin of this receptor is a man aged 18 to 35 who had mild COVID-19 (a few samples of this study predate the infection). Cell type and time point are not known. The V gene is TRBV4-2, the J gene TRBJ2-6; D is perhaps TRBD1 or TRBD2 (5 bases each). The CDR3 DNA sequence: TGTGCCAGCAGCGACCGGGACGGCTCTGGGGCCAACGTCCTGACTTTC. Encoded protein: CASSDRDGSGANVLTF.